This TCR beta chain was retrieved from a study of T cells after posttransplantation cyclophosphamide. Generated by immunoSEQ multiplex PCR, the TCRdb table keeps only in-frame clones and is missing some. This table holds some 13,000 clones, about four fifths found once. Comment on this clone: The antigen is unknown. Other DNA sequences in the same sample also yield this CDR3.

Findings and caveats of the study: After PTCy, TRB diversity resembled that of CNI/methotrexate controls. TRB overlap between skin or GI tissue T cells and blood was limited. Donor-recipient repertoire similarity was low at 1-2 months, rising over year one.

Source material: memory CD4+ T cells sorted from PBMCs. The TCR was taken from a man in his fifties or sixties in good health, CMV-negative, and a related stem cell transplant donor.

CDR3 sequence (DNA): TGTGCCAGCAGCTCGTCGGGGGGAATCTTGGAGACCCAGTACTTC. Its translation is CASSSSGGILETQYF. J is TRBJ2-5 and V is TRBV5-5; TRBD2 agrees at 7 bases. Germline CDR1 reads SGHKS; CDR2 reads YYEKEE (reference sequence). The length of the CDR3 is 15 residues. After removal of 3 bases from V and 5 bases from J, the junction contained 10 bases not matched to a gene.